The 13 T cell receptor beta chains below all came from one sample that was sequenced in a study of shared clonotypes between healthy human individuals. Repertoires were generated with immunoSEQ multiplex PCR, while TCRdb's copy carries only in-frame clones and drops some. The data contain 850,000 to 1,200,000 clones, roughly 70% of them singletons. Input material: memory CD4+ T cells sorted from blood. The sample's subset: CD45RA-negative fraction. Every receptor here comes from a man aged 18 to 30 in good health.

In this sample, this clone turned up many times. The rearrangement uses TRBV28 and TRBJ1-2, with 8 nucleotides matching TRBD1. This CDR3 spans 13 amino acids. With V trimmed by 6 bases and J by 7 bases, 7 bases remained unmatched. The germline V gene encodes CDR1 MDHEN and CDR2 SYDVKM. In nucleotides, the CDR3 is TGTGCCAGCAGGAGGACAGGGTCTGGTGGCTACACCTTC. It yields the protein CASRRTGSGGYTF.

This clone appeared many times. As DNA, the CDR3 is TGTGCCAGCAGTGCTCGACAGGCGGGGGGGCCCTCGGGGAGAAATGAGCAGTTCTTC. Protein product: CASSARQAGGPSGRNEQFF. V usage is TRBV6-1 and J usage is TRBJ2-1, with 9 bases matching TRBD2. Looked up from germline, CDR1 is MNHNS and CDR2 is SASEGT. V lost 4 bases to trimming and J lost 7 bases; unmatched junction nucleotides: 20. The CDR3 length is 19 residues.

A note on this clone: The sample contains more than one DNA sequence encoding this CDR3. DNA for the CDR3: TGTGCCAGCAGTTCAGGGGGCCCAGATACGCAGTATTTT. Translating it yields CASSSGGPDTQYF. This sequence joins TRBV28 and TRBJ2-3; 8 bases agree with TRBD1. This CDR3 spans 13 amino acids. Germline lookup yields CDR1 MDHEN and CDR2 SYDVKM. V was clipped by 4 bases and J by 4 bases; unmatched bases: 1.

This clone appeared a single time. The gene calls are TRBV6-6 and TRBJ1-1; possible D gene TRBD1, 5 bases. This CDR3 spans 14 amino acids. Germline CDR1 reads MNHNY; CDR2 reads SVGAGI (reference sequence). V was pared by 2 bases and J by 0 bases, with 7 bases between. The CDR3 loop is CASSYQGLNTEAFF. CDR3 nucleotides: TGTGCCAGCAGTTACCAGGGCCTGAACACTGAAGCTTTCTTT.

V is TRBV30 and J is TRBJ2-7; D is undetermined. V lost 0 bases, J lost 4 bases, and 10 bases lay in between. The CDR3 totals 13 residues. The germline CDR1 and CDR2 sequences are GTSNPN and SVGIG (reference sequence). The CDR3 loop is CAWSVPPIYEQYF. The CDR3 DNA reads TGTGCCTGGAGTGTACCCCCCATATACGAGCAGTACTTC.

This rearrangement joins TRBV28 to TRBJ1-6; 7 bases map to TRBD1. With V trimmed by 5 bases and J by 7 bases, 8 bases remained unmatched. Germline CDR1 is MDHEN and CDR2 is SYDVKM. The CDR3 covers 15 residues. The DNA for the CDR3 is TGTGCCAGCAGTCCGCGGACAGGACCAAATTCACCCCTCCACTTT. Its translation: CASSPRTGPNSPLHF.

V usage is TRBV27 and J usage is TRBJ2-7; D remains ambiguous. This CDR3 region has 13 residues. V gave up 2 bases and J gave up 1 base, with 6 bases separating them. Germline V lookup: CDR1 MNHEY, CDR2 SMNVEV (reference sequence). The DNA for the CDR3 is TGTGCCAGCAGTTTAGTGGCGTCCTACGAGCAGTACTTC. This sequence encodes CASSLVASYEQYF.

This sequence joins TRBV2 and TRBJ1-2, with D tentatively TRBD1 (5 bases). The V and J ends lost 1 base and 0 bases respectively, with 6 bases between them. This CDR3 is built from 14 residues. The germline V gene encodes CDR1 SNHLY and CDR2 FYNNEI. The CDR3 nucleotides are TGTGCCAGCAGTGAAGAGGGGACTAACTATGGCTACACCTTC. Translating gives CASSEEGTNYGYTF.

This chain connects TRBV25-1 to TRBJ1-2; weak D call: TRBD1 (5 bases). CDR3 length: 14 residues. V was pared by 0 bases and J by 6 bases, with 11 bases between. Looked up from germline, CDR1 is MGHDK and CDR2 is SYGVNS. CDR3 in DNA: TGTGCCAGCAGTGAATATGCCAGGGACCATGGCTACACCTTC. This codes for CASSEYARDHGYTF.

The chain has TRBV7-2 and TRBJ2-3, with no clear D. The V and J ends lost 2 bases and 1 base respectively, with 13 bases between them. The CDR3 covers 16 residues. Germline V gene sequence: CDR1 SGHTA, CDR2 FQGNSA. The DNA of the CDR3 is TGTGCCAGCAGCTTAAATCCCTTAAGCGGCACAGATACGCAGTATTTT. This sequence encodes CASSLNPLSGTDTQYF.

This chain connects TRBV2 to TRBJ2-1; 14 positions agree with TRBD2. The germline CDR1 and CDR2 sequences are SNHLY and FYNNEI. The J segment lost 7 bases and the V segment lost 5 bases, leaving 4 bases of the junction unmatched. The CDR3 contains 15 residues. CDR3 coding DNA: TGTGCCAGCAGTCCGACTAGCGGGGGGGCTAATGAGCAGTTCTTC. This encodes CASSPTSGGANEQFF.

The V gene is TRBV5-4, the J gene TRBJ2-7, with 14 bases fitting TRBD2. The germline CDR1 and CDR2 sequences are SGHNT and YYREEE (reference sequence). V dropped 4 bases and J dropped 7; count of bases not matched to a gene: 10. The length of the CDR3 is 16 residues. Here the CDR3 reads CASSRGTSGSYKEQYF. CDR3 DNA sequence: TGTGCCAGCAGCCGCGGGACTAGCGGGAGTTATAAGGAGCAGTACTTC. The whole variable domain, remainder taken from reference TRBV5-4 and TRBJ2-7, is ETGVTQSPTHLIKTRGQQVTLRCSSQSGHNTVSWYQQALGQGPQFIFQYYREEENGRGNFPPRFSGLQFPNYSSELNVNALELDDSALYLCASSRGTSGSYKEQYFGPGTRLTVT.

The chain joins TRBV23-1 to TRBJ1-2; TRBD1 is a possible D gene (5 bases). TRBV23-1 qualifies as an ORF whose function is uncertain. Trimming left V 3 bases short and J 10 bases short, with 15 bases between. The CDR3 consists of 13 residues. The CDR3 nucleotides are TGCGCCAGCAGTCATAGGGTAGGGGAGTACTACACCTTC. Translating it yields CASSHRVGEYYTF.